This T cell receptor (beta chain) is from a study of blood T cell repertoires in COVID-19. The J segment lost 10 bases and the V segment lost 6 bases, leaving 12 bases of the junction unmatched. CDR1 and CDR2 from the germline V gene are SGHTA and FQGTGA. This CDR3 spans 15 amino acids. TCRdb's copy holds only in-frame clones and misses some; the assay was immunoSEQ multiplex PCR. Found here are approximately 81,000 clones, around nine tenths of them singletons; the top ten hold approximately 1%. This TCR came from a woman aged 45-59 years with acute COVID-19. The specimen sequenced was PBMCs or T cells enriched from blood (not recorded which). The chain recombines TRBV7-3 with TRBJ2-1; 10 bases fit TRBD2. CDR3 protein: CASSRASGSRSEQFF. CDR3 nucleotides: TGTGCCAGCAGTCGCGCTAGCGGGAGTAGATCCGAGCAGTTCTTC. The variable domain in full, completed from reference TRBV7-3 and TRBJ2-1, reads GAGVSQTPSNKVTEKGKYVELRCDPISGHTALYWYRQSLGQGPEFLIYFQGTGAADDSGLPNDRFFAVRPEGSVSTLKIQRTERGDSAVYLCASSRASGSRSEQFFGPGTRLTVL.